The clone carrying this TCR beta chain showed up just a few times. Antigen unknown. The data are from a study of T cells after yellow fever vaccination. General observations from the study: Some clonotypes were seen in both the CD4 and the CD8 compartments. These made up a small share and likely arose from convergent recombination. Post-booster samples contained most primary-vaccination clones (about 95% CD4, approximately 88% CD8).

This CDR3 has 11 amino acids. Germline CDR1 and CDR2: DFQATT and SNEGSKA (reference sequence). Trimming cost V 3 bases and J 6 bases, with 5 bases left between them. Using its own MiXCR run on the 5' RACE reads, TCRdb lists one record per CDR3 protein. The repertoire consists of about 580,000 distinct CDR3 sequences, with around a sixth occurring once and the leading ten covering 17%. The material was PBMCs, obtained 5 to 6 days after the first yellow fever vaccination. The TCR sequence derives from a man younger than 35 who received the YFV17D yellow fever vaccine. The chain couples TRBV20-1 to TRBJ1-4, with D hard to call. CDR3 sequence reads: CSARTDEKLFF. CDR3 nucleotide sequence: TGCAGTGCTAGGACCGATGAAAAACTGTTTTTT.